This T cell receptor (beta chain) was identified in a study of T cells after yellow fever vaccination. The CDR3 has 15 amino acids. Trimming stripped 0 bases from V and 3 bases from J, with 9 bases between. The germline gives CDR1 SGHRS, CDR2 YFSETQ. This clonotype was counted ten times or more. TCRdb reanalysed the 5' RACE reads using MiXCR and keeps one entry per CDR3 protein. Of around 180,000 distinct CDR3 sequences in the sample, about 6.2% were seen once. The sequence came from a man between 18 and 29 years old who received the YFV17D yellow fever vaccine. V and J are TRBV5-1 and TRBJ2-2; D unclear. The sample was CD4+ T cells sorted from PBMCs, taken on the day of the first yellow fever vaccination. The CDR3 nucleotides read TGCGCCAGCAGCTTGGTAAGGCCGGACACCGGGGAGCTGTTTTTT. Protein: CASSLVRPDTGELFF.